There are a few counts of the clone carrying this T cell receptor (beta chain). Original methodology: Amplification of reference gene primers was used by the study to estimate nucleated cell counts. Only in-frame clones appear in the TCRdb table, and some are missing; sequencing was by immunoSEQ multiplex PCR. For V, J and clone size, that table is used; D and trimming come from the DNA. The sample records around 140,000 clones, approximately 80% being singletons. This record comes from a study of blood T cell repertoires in COVID-19. Whole-study context: Samples of COVID-19 (acute and convalescent) were obtained from the United States, Italy and Spain. The cDNA or gDNA used as material had been derived from T cells, B-cell-depleted T cells, or PBMCs.

CDR3 size: 15 residues. CDR1 is MNHEY and CDR2 is SVGAGI in the germline V gene. Losses at the gene ends were 4 bases for V and 4 bases for J; bases not matched to a gene: 9. Input material: peripheral blood. The TCR was taken from a woman at least 80 years old with active or convalescent COVID-19. The chain has TRBV6-5 and TRBJ2-7, with 8 bases lining up with TRBD2. CDR3 loop: CASSSSLAVLYEQYF. CDR3 nucleotides: TGTGCCAGCAGTTCGTCACTAGCGGTCCTTTACGAGCAGTACTTC.